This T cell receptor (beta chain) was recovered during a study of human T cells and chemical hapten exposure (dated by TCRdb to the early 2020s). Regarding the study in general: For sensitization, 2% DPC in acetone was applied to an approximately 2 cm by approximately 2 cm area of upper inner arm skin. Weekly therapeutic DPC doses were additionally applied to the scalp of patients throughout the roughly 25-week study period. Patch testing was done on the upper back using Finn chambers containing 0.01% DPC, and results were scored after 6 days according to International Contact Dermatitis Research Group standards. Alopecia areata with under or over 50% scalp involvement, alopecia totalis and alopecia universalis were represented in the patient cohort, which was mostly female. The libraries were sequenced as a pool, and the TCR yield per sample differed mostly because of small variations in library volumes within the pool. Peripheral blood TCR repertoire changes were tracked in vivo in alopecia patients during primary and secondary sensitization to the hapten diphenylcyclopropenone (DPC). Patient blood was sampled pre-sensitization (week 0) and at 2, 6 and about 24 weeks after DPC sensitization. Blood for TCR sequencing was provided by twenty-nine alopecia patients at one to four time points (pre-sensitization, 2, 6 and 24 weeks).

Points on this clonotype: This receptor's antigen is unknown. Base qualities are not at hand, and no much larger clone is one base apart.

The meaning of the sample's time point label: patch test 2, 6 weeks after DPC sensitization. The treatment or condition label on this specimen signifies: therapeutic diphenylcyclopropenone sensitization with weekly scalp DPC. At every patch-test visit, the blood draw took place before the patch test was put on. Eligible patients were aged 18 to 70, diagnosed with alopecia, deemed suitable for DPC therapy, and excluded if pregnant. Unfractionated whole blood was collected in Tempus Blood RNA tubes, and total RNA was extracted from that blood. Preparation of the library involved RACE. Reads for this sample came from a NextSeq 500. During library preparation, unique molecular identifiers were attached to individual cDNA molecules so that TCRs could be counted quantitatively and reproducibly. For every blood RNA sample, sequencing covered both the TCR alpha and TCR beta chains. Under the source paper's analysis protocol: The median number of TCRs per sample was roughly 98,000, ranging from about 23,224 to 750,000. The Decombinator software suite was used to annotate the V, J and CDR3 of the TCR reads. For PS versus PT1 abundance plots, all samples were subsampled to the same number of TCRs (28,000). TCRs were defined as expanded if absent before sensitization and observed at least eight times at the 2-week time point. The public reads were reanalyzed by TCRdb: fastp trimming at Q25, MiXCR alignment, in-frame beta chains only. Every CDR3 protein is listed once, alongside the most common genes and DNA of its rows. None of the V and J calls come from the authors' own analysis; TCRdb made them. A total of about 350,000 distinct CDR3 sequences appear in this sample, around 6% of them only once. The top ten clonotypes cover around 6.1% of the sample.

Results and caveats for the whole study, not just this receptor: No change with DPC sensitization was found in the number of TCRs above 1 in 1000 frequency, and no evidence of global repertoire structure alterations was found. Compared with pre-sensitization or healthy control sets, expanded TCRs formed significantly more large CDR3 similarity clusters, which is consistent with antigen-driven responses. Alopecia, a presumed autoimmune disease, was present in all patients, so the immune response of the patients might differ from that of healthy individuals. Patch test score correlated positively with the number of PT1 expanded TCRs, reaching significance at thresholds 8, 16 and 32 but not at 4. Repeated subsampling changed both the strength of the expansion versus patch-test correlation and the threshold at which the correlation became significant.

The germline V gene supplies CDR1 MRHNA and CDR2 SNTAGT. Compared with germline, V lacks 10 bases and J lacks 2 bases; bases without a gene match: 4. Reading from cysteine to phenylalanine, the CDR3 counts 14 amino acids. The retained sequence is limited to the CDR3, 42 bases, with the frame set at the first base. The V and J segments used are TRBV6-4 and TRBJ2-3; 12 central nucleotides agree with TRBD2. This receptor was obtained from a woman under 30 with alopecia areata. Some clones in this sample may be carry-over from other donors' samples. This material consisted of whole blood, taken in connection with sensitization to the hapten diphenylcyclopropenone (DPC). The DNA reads TGTGCCACCAGACTAGCGGGGGACACAGATACGCAGTATTTT. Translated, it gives CATRLAGDTDTQYF.